Below, 8 T cell receptor beta chains from the same sample are listed, as sequenced in a study of cytomegalovirus exposure and HLA in healthy donors. The PCR ran on 60 Vbeta and 13 Jbeta primers. Sequencing used immunoSEQ multiplex PCR; TCRdb keeps in-frame clones, though not all of them. The data hold about 97,000 clones, with 75% to 85% observed a single time. The specimen sequenced was PBMCs. All receptors derive from a male donor in good health and CMV-seropositive.

This rearrangement joins TRBV11-3 to TRBJ1-5, with a weak D call TRBD1 (5 bases). Trimming removed 3 bases at V and 4 bases at J, with 13 bases between. CDR3 length: 15 amino acids. The germline gives CDR1 SGHNT, CDR2 YENEEA. The CDR3 DNA reads as TGTGCCAGCAGCTTCCGACGGAGGGGTAATCAGCCCCAGCATTTT. This translates into CASSFRRRGNQPQHF. Variable domain in full (rest from reference TRBV11-3 and TRBJ1-5): EAGVVQSPRYKIIEKKQPVAFWCNPISGHNTLYWYLQNLGQGPELLIRYENEEAVDDSQLPKDRFSAERLKGVDSTLKIQPAELGDSAVYLCASSFRRRGNQPQHFGDGTRLSIL.

J is TRBJ2-5 and V is TRBV15; the match to TRBD2 covers 11 bases. V lost 3 bases, J lost 2 bases, and 5 bases stayed unmatched. Germline CDR1 is LNHNV and CDR2 is YYDKDF (reference sequence). The CDR3 extends over 16 amino acids. The CDR3 DNA reads as TGTGCCACCAGCAGTCTAGCGGGGGGTAAACAAGAGACCCAGTACTTC. The encoded protein is CATSSLAGGKQETQYF.

V is TRBV5-6 and J is TRBJ2-7; maybe TRBD1 (6 bases). Germline assignment: CDR1 SGHDT and CDR2 YYEEEE. The CDR3 sequence is 13 residues long. The germline V and J ends were trimmed by 4 bases and 4 bases, with 12 bases remaining between them. The DNA of the CDR3 is TGTGCCAGCAGCCCTGGGACACCATACGAGCAGTACTTC. Translating gives CASSPGTPYEQYF.

The chain carries TRBV25-1 and TRBJ1-2; possibly TRBD1 for D (6 bases). The germline V gene encodes CDR1 MGHDK and CDR2 SYGVNS. The CDR3 has 14 amino acids. V lost 4 bases, J lost 6 bases, and 15 bases lay in between. This chain's CDR3 is CASSVMGGADGYTF. The CDR3 DNA sequence: TGTGCCAGCAGTGTGATGGGGGGGGCGGATGGCTACACCTTC.

This clone came up once. The chain combines TRBV4-2 with TRBJ2-3; no reliable D call. Trimming stripped 4 bases from V and 2 bases from J, with 10 bases between. CDR1 is LGHNA, CDR2 YNFKEQ, per germline. The CDR3 sequence is 14 residues long. CDR3 region: CASSPGRLTDTQYF. CDR3 sequence (DNA): TGTGCCAGCAGCCCCGGTCGCCTCACAGATACGCAGTATTTT.

The chain uses TRBV30 and TRBJ2-1, with D maybe TRBD1 (5 bases). Germline CDR1 GTSNPN, CDR2 SVGIG (reference sequence). V was pared by 5 bases and J by 0 bases, with 11 bases between. There are 14 residues in the CDR3. CDR3 in DNA: TGTGCCTGGGGGGCGGCGGTCTCCTACAATGAGCAGTTCTTC. It specifies CAWGAAVSYNEQFF.

This rearrangement joins TRBV15 to TRBJ1-4; 8 bases map to TRBD1. Per the germline V gene, CDR1 is LNHNV and CDR2 is YYDKDF (reference sequence). There are 15 residues in the CDR3. J gave up 3 bases and V 6 bases, and 6 bases lay outside the gene matches. In DNA, the CDR3 is TGTGCCACCAGGACAGGGGATATATCTAATGAAAAACTGTTTTTT. As protein: CATRTGDISNEKLFF.

The chain combines TRBV30 with TRBJ1-2; D call uncertain. Germline CDR1 GTSNPN, CDR2 SVGIG (reference sequence). The CDR3 contains 13 residues. V lost 3 bases, J lost 4 bases, and 12 bases lay in between. CDR3 amino acids: CAWSRRFPYGYTF. In DNA, the CDR3 is TGTGCCTGGAGCCGTCGTTTTCCCTATGGCTACACCTTC.